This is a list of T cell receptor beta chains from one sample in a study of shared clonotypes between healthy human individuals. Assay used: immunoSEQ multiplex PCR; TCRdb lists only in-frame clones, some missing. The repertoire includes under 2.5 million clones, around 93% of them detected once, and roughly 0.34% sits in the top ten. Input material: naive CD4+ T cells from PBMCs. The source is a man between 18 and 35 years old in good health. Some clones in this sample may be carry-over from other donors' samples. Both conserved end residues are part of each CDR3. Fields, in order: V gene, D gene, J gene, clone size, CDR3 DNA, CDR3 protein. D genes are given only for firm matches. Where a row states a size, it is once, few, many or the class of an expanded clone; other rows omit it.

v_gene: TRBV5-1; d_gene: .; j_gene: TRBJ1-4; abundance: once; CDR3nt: TGCGCCAGCAGCTCGACAGCCTTTAATGAAAAACTGTTTTTT; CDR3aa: CASSSTAFNEKLFF
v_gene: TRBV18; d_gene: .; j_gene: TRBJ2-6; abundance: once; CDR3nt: TGTGCCAGCTCACCAGGGGCACGCCTATCCGGGGCCAACGTCCTGACTTTC; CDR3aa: CASSPGARLSGANVLTF
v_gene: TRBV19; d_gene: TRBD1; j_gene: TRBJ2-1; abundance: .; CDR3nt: TGTGCCAGTAGTATAGGGACAGGGGGTAGCTACAATGAGCAGTTCTTC; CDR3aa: CASSIGTGGSYNEQFF
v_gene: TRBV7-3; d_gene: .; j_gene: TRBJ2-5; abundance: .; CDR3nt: TGTGCCAGCAGTCAGGGGGGACAAGAGACCCAGTACTTC; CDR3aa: CASSQGGQETQYF
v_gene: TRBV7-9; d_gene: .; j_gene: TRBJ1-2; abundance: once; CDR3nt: TGTGCCAGCAGCTTGATAGGGACTTATGGCTACACCTTC; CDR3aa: CASSLIGTYGYTF
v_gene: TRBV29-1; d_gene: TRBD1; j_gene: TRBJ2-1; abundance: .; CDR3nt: TGCAGCGCAAGCCGGGACAGGGGATACAATGAGCAGTTCTTC; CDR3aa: CSASRDRGYNEQFF
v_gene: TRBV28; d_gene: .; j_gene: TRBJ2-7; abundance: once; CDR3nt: TGTGCCAGCAGTTTACAGGATTTATACGAGCAGTACTTC; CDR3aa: CASSLQDLYEQYF
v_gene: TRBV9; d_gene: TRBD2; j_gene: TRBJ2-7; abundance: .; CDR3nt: TGTGCCAGCAGCCCCAGGGGACTAGCATCCTACGAGCAGTACTTC; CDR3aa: CASSPRGLASYEQYF
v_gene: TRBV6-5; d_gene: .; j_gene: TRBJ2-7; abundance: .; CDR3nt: TGTGCCAGCAGTTATGACTACCAGCTACGATGGCAGTACTTC; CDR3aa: CASSYDYQLRWQYF
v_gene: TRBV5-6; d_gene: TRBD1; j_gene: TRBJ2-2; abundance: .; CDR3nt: TGTGCCAGCAGCTTGAACAGGGGAGCAGGGGAGCTGTTTTTT; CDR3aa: CASSLNRGAGELFF